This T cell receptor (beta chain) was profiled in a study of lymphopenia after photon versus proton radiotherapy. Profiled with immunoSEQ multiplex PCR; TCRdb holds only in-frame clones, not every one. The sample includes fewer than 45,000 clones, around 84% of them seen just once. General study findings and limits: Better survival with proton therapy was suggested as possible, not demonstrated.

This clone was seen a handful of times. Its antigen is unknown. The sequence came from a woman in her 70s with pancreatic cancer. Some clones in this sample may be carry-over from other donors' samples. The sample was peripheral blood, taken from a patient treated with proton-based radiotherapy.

CDR3 loop: CASSFGQGAFTEAFF. The CDR3 nucleotides read TGTGCCAGCAGCTTTGGACAGGGGGCATTTACTGAAGCTTTCTTT. The V gene is TRBV5-8, the J gene TRBJ1-1, with 11 bases identical to TRBD1. Per the germline V gene, CDR1 is SGHTS and CDR2 is YDEGEE. The CDR3 consists of 15 residues. V lost 2 bases and J lost 5; bases outside the gene matches: 5.